The 9 T cell receptor beta chains below come from one sample, sequenced in a study of T cells after yellow fever vaccination. Each CDR3 protein is one row after TCRdb ran MiXCR on the 5' RACE reads. In the table there are 310,000 or so distinct CDR3 sequences, 6.8% of which are singletons. The sample was PBMCs, taken more than 35 days after the first yellow fever vaccination. These receptors all stem from a man aged 18 to 35 who received the YFV17D yellow fever vaccine.

This clonotype was detected a few times. The V and J genes are TRBV12-3 or TRBV12-4 and TRBJ1-5, with TRBD1 matching 7 bases. The CDR3 has 15 amino acids. Losses at the gene ends were 5 bases for V and 7 bases for J; bases not matched to a gene: 11. CDR3 bases: TGTGCCAGCAGTCCAAGACAGGGTGCGGGACAGCCCCAGCATTTT. Its translation is CASSPRQGAGQPQHF.

This clonotype has a handful of counts. The chain joins TRBV18 to TRBJ2-3; no firm D call. CDR3 size: 14 residues. The V end was cut by 3 bases, the J end by 1 base, with 8 bases between. Germline V gene lookup returns CDR1 KGHSH and CDR2 LQKENI. CDR3 in amino acids: CASSPSRGTDTQYF. CDR3 coding DNA: TGTGCCAGCTCACCGAGTAGGGGCACAGATACGCAGTATTTT.

The rearrangement links TRBV5-5 to TRBJ1-4; D is unresolved. The length of the CDR3 is 16 residues. Trimming cost V 0 bases and J 7 bases, with 16 bases left between them. Germline values: CDR1 SGHKS, CDR2 YYEKEE (reference sequence). The CDR3 DNA follows: TGTGCCAGCAGCTTGGATTTGCAAAGTTGGGCTGAAAAACTGTTTTTT. It encodes CASSLDLQSWAEKLFF.

V is TRBV5-6 and J is TRBJ2-5, with 11 bases identical to TRBD2. Per the germline V gene, CDR1 is SGHDT and CDR2 is YYEEEE. Losses at the gene ends were 0 bases for V and 4 bases for J; bases not matched to a gene: 2. The CDR3 contains 15 residues. The CDR3 sequence: CASSLVSGGVETQYF. The CDR3 DNA reads TGTGCCAGCAGCTTGGTTAGCGGGGGGGTAGAGACCCAGTACTTC.

This clonotype showed up many times. This CDR3 reads CASSQEITGELFF. In DNA form, the CDR3 reads TGTGCCAGCAGCCAAGAAATCACCGGGGAGCTGTTTTTT. The V call is TRBV4-2, the J call TRBJ2-2, with unresolved D. Trimming removed 0 bases at V and 4 bases at J, with 3 bases between. Per the germline V gene, CDR1 is LGHNA and CDR2 is YNFKEQ. CDR3 size: 13 residues.

In this sample, this clonotype turned up many times. The rearrangement joins TRBV9 to TRBJ1-6; TRBD1 aligns across 8 bases. Germline values: CDR1 SGDLS, CDR2 YYNGEE. Losses at the gene ends were 0 bases for V and 10 bases for J; bases not matched to a gene: 6. This CDR3 contains 15 residues. The CDR3 region is CASSVAPTGESPLHF. The CDR3 bases are TGTGCCAGCAGCGTAGCCCCGACAGGGGAGTCACCCCTCCACTTT. The full variable domain, with the rest looked up from reference TRBV9 and TRBJ1-6, is DSGVTQTPKHLITATGQRVTLRCSPRSGDLSVYWYQQSLDQGLQFLIQYYNGEERAKGNILERFSAQQFPDLHSELNLSSLELGDSALYFCASSVAPTGESPLHFGNGTRLTVT.

The rearrangement joins TRBV6-1 to TRBJ2-3; a possible D gene is TRBD2 (7 bases). Deletions cut 6 bases from V and 2 bases from J, with 15 bases between. The CDR3 totals 15 residues. Per germline, CDR1 MNHNS and CDR2 SASEGT. In DNA form, the CDR3 reads TGTGCCAGCAGCCGCGAGGGGGGGGCCACAGATACGCAGTATTTT. This encodes CASSREGGATDTQYF.

J is TRBJ2-1 and V is TRBV30; TRBD2 is a possible D gene (6 bases). Germline V gene data show CDR1 as GTSNPN and CDR2 as SVGIG (reference sequence). The CDR3 has 11 residues. The V and J ends lost 4 bases and 8 bases respectively, with 9 bases between them. The CDR3, as DNA: TGTGCCTGGAATTCGGGGGATGAGCAGTTCTTC. Amino acid sequence: CAWNSGDEQFF.

This clonotype was recorded a few times. V and J are TRBV21-1 and TRBJ2-1; the listed D gene, TRBD2, was not tested against the DNA. TRBV21-1 is a pseudogene locus. This CDR3 contains 17 residues. Written as DNA, the CDR3 is TGTGCCAGCAGCAAAGGATCGCGGGGGACCTCCGGCAATGAGCAGTTCTTC. Protein sequence: CASSKGSRGTSGNEQFF.